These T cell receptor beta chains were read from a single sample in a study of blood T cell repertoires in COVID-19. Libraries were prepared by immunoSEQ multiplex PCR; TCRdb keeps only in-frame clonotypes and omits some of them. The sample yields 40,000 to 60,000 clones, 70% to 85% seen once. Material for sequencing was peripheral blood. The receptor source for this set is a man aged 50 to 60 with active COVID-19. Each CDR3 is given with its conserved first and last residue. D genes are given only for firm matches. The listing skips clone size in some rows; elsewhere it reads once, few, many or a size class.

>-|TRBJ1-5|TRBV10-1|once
TGCGCCAGCAGTGAGGGGCAGACCCGCAATCAGCCCCAGCATTTT
CASSEGQTRNQPQHF
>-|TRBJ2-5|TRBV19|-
TGTGCCAGTAGTGTACAGGGAAGGGGCGAGACCCAGTACTTC
CASSVQGRGETQYF
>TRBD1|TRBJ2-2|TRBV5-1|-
TGCGCCAGCAGTCCGGACAGGGGAGGAGGGACCGGGGAGCTGTTTTTT
CASSPDRGGGTGELFF
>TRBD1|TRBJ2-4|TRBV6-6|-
TGTGCCAGCACTTTGGGGACAGGGAAAAACATTCAGTACTTC
CASTLGTGKNIQYF
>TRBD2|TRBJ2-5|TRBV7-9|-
TGTGCCAGCAGCCAGACTAGCGGGGCCGTCGAGACCCAGTACTTC
CASSQTSGAVETQYF
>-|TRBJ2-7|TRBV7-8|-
TGTGCCAGCAGCTTAGGACGGAGCTACGAGCAGTACTTC
CASSLGRSYEQYF
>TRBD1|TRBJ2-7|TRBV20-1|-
TGCAGTGCTAGTGGGTGGACAGGGGAACCCAATGACTCCTACGAGCAGTACTTC
CSASGWTGEPNDSYEQYF
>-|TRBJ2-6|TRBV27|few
TGTGCCAGCAGTTTAGGTTGGCCGGGCTCTGGGGCCAACGTCCTGACTTTC
CASSLGWPGSGANVLTF
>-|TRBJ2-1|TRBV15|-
TGTGCCACCAGAAACCTAGCGTCGGGCAATGAGCAGTTCTTC
CATRNLASGNEQFF
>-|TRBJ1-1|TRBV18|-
TGTGCCAGCTCACCCACGGCAGGTAACACTGAAGCTTTCTTT
CASSPTAGNTEAFF
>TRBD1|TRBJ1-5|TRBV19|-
TGTGCCAGTAGTGGGGGACAGGGGTATCAGCCCCAGCATTTT
CASSGGQGYQPQHF
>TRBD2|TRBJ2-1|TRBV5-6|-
TGTGCCAGCAGCTTGGTGGGAGGGTTGACCTACAATGAGCAGTTCTTC
CASSLVGGLTYNEQFF
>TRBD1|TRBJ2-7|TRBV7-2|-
TGTGCCAGCAGCGAGTCAGGGGGAATAAACCACGAGCAGTACTTC
CASSESGGINHEQYF
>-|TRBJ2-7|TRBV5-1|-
TGCGCCAGCAGCTTGGCCCCGGGCGAGCAGTACTTC
CASSLAPGEQYF
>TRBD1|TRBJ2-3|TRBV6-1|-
TGTGCCAGCAGTGAATGGACAGGGGGAGATACGCAGTATTTT
CASSEWTGGDTQYF
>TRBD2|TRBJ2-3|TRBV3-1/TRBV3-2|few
TGTGCCAGCAGCGGACTAGCGGGGGGGCCGACAGATACGCAGTATTTT
CASSGLAGGPTDTQYF
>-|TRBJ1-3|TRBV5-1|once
TGCGCCAGCAGCTTGGAAGGAGGTTCTGGAAACACCATATATTTT
CASSLEGGSGNTIYF
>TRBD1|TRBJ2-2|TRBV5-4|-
TGTGCCAGCAGAAGGGACAGGACCGGGGAGCTGTTTTTT
CASRRDRTGELFF
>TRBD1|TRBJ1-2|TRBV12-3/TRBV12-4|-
TGTGCCAGCAGTCGCGACAGGGCGGTCTACACCTTC
CASSRDRAVYTF
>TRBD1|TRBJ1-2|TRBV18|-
TGTGCCAGCTCACCTAGTGGGACAGGAGGTCCCCTAGGTAACTATGGCTACACCTTC
CASSPSGTGGPLGNYGYTF